The 8 T cell receptor beta chains presented below share a single source sample, sequenced in a study of blood T cell repertoires in COVID-19. Generated by immunoSEQ multiplex PCR, the TCRdb table keeps only in-frame clones and is missing some. The sample includes about 140,000 clones, roughly 88% seen only once; the top ten take 1.5% to 1.9%. The sequencing input was peripheral blood. The receptors were gathered from a woman between 55 and 75 years old with acute or convalescent COVID-19.

Concerning this clone itself: Germline and junction disagree at one end, which may indicate a read error. The chain links TRBV6-2 or TRBV6-3 to TRBJ2-7, with 8 nucleotides matching TRBD1. CDR3 size: 13 residues. Germline V gene sequence: CDR1 MNHEY, CDR2 SVGEGT. The CDR3, as DNA: TGTGCCAGCACCCCGGCTGGAGGGACAGGAAGAGACTTC. Its protein product is CASTPAGGTGRDF.

The chain carries TRBV3-1 (or the pseudogene TRBV3-2) and TRBJ2-1; 13 positions agree with TRBD2. The V gene's germline CDR1 is LGHDT and CDR2 YNNKEL (reference sequence). With 4 bases clipped from V and 4 bases from J, the junction kept 4 bases outside the gene matches. The length of the CDR3 is 16 residues. The CDR3 coding sequence is TGTGCCAGCAGCCTGGGACTAGCGGGGACTTACAATGAGCAGTTCTTC. Its translation is CASSLGLAGTYNEQFF.

The CDR3 loop is CASSQDLGEMNTEAFF. The CDR3 DNA reads as TGCGCCAGCAGCCAAGATCTTGGGGAGATGAACACTGAAGCTTTCTTT. V and J are TRBV4-3 and TRBJ1-1; no clear D. CDR1 and CDR2 (germline): LGHNA, YSLEER. The V end lost 0 bases, the J end lost 0 bases, and 11 bases lay between the germline ends. The CDR3 totals 16 residues.

The chain joins TRBV3-1 (or the pseudogene TRBV3-2) to TRBJ2-7; 9 positions match TRBD2. V was pared by 4 bases and J by 7 bases, with 11 bases of the junction left unmatched. Germline V gene sequence: CDR1 LGHDT, CDR2 YNNKEL (reference sequence). This CDR3 is built from 15 residues. The DNA of the CDR3 is TGTGCCAGCAGCCTTACCGGGAGCGGGGGGAGAGAGCAGTACTTC. Translated, it gives CASSLTGSGGREQYF.

In the case of this clone: The junction departs from the called germline gene at one end, perhaps through a read error. The CDR3 is CASSLDYQLVTTEAFF. As DNA, the CDR3 is TGCGCCAGCAGTTTGGACTACCAGTTAGTTACCACTGAAGCTTTCTTT. The chain employs TRBV5-1 and TRBJ1-1; no clear D. The CDR3 runs to 16 residues. Germline CDR1 SGHRS, CDR2 YFSETQ.

The J gene is TRBJ2-7, the V gene TRBV27; D might be TRBD2 (5 bases). V was cut by 8 bases and J by 2 bases, with 19 bases left in between. CDR1 MNHEY and CDR2 SMNVEV come from the germline V gene (reference sequence). The CDR3 totals 15 residues. The CDR3 loop reads CASHKRGLRTYEQYF. The CDR3 DNA reads TGTGCCAGCCACAAACGAGGGTTGAGGACCTACGAGCAGTACTTC.

V and J are TRBV5-1 and TRBJ2-1; 8 nucleotides match TRBD2. Germline values: CDR1 SGHRS, CDR2 YFSETQ. This CDR3 spans 15 amino acids. The J segment lost 7 bases and the V segment lost 0 bases, leaving 6 bases of the junction unmatched. The CDR3 region has the DNA TGCGCCAGCAGCTTGGGCCGGGGGGGCCGGAATGAGCAGTTCTTC. It encodes CASSLGRGGRNEQFF.

The chain has TRBV28 and TRBJ2-7; D is possibly TRBD1 (5 bases). The V end was cut by 7 bases, the J end by 1 base, with 8 bases between. Germline CDR1 reads MDHEN; CDR2 reads SYDVKM. This CDR3 has 12 residues. The CDR3: CASNTGSYEQYF. CDR3 nucleotide sequence: TGTGCCAGCAATACAGGATCCTACGAGCAGTACTTC.